One sample yielded the 25 T cell receptor beta chains listed below, sequenced in a study of blood T cell repertoires in COVID-19. Data came from immunoSEQ multiplex PCR; TCRdb stores just in-frame clones and leaves some out. The table lists 110,000 or so clones, 85% of them singletons. Sequencing was done on a sample of peripheral blood. The receptors were gathered from a middle-aged man with acute or convalescent COVID-19.

The genes are TRBV18 and TRBJ1-1; D possibly corresponds to TRBD1 (5 bases). V shed 2 bases and J shed 1 base, with 11 bases lying between them. Germline CDR1 reads KGHSH; CDR2 reads LQKENI. The CDR3 length is 15 residues. CDR3 DNA sequence: TGTGCCAGCTCACCAGTGCAGGGTAGGAACACTGAAGCTTTCTTT. Amino acids: CASSPVQGRNTEAFF.

This rearrangement joins TRBV11-1 to TRBJ1-1; unclear D gene. Trimming took 1 base from V and 4 from J, leaving 10 bases between them. Germline CDR1 is SGHAT and CDR2 is FQDESV (reference sequence). This CDR3 has 14 residues. The CDR3 DNA follows: TGTGCCAGCAGCTTAGATCAGTTCGCCACTGAAGCTTTCTTT. Translating gives CASSLDQFATEAFF. Together with reference TRBV11-1 and TRBJ1-1, the CDR3 gives the full variable domain: EAEVAQSPRYKITEKSQAVAFWCDPISGHATLYWYRQILGQGPELLVQFQDESVVDDSQLPKDRFSAERLKGVDSTLKIQPAELGDSAMYLCASSLDQFATEAFFGQGTRLTVV.

The rearrangement joins TRBV5-1 to TRBJ1-1; D not resolved. There are 11 residues in the CDR3. Germline loops: CDR1 SGHRS, CDR2 YFSETQ. V lost 7 bases to trimming and J lost 1 base, with 5 bases between them. DNA of the CDR3: TGCGCCAGCTCAGAGAACACTGAAGCTTTCTTT. This sequence encodes CASSENTEAFF.

V usage is TRBV3-1 (or the pseudogene TRBV3-2) and J usage is TRBJ1-5; 8 nucleotides line up with TRBD1. J lost 1 base, V lost 4 bases, and 6 bases had no gene match. The CDR3 totals 16 residues. Per germline, CDR1 LGHDT and CDR2 YNNKEL (reference sequence). The CDR3 bases are TGTGCCAGCAGCCGAACAGGGGGTGGGAGCAATCAGCCCCAGCATTTT. Encoded protein: CASSRTGGGSNQPQHF.

V gene TRBV11-2 combines with J gene TRBJ2-7; 8 bases are shared with TRBD1. V lost 5 bases, J lost 3 bases, and 6 bases stayed unmatched. Germline V gene lookup returns CDR1 SGHAT and CDR2 FQNNGV. The CDR3 sequence is 14 residues long. The CDR3 nucleotides read TGTGCCAGCAGCCGCGGACAGGGAGGCTACGAGCAGTACTTC. This codes for CASSRGQGGYEQYF.

The V gene is TRBV28, the J gene TRBJ2-3; 8 nucleotides line up with TRBD2. Germline V gene lookup returns CDR1 MDHEN and CDR2 SYDVKM. V gave up 3 bases and J gave up 4 bases; unmatched junction bases: 12. CDR3 length: 17 residues. The CDR3 sequence is CASSFPLGAGVADTQYF. The CDR3 bases are TGTGCCAGCAGTTTCCCCCTGGGAGCGGGAGTAGCAGATACGCAGTATTTT.

This sequence joins TRBV27 and TRBJ2-7; 10 bases fit TRBD1. J was trimmed by 3 bases and V by 4 bases; bases with no gene match: 6. This CDR3 has 15 amino acids. Germline lookup yields CDR1 MNHEY and CDR2 SMNVEV (reference sequence). The CDR3 is CASSYRDRGIYEQYF. The DNA for the CDR3 is TGTGCCAGCAGTTACCGGGACAGGGGAATCTACGAGCAGTACTTC.

The chain joins TRBV6-5 to TRBJ1-1; D gene ambiguous. Deletions cut 0 bases from V and 5 bases from J, with 16 bases between. Germline CDR1 MNHEY, CDR2 SVGAGI. The CDR3 sequence is 16 residues long. The chain's CDR3 is CASSYSEVLRVTEAFF. The CDR3 DNA is TGTGCCAGCAGTTACTCCGAGGTCTTGAGGGTAACTGAAGCTTTCTTT.

This clone was seen more than once but under ten times. V and J are TRBV6-5 and TRBJ2-7; D is unresolved. V lost 7 bases, J lost 6 bases, and 19 bases lay in between. Germline CDR1 MNHEY, CDR2 SVGAGI. This CDR3 is 14 amino acids long. CDR3 in amino acids: CASTKRVNSAEQYF. The CDR3 coding sequence is TGTGCCAGCACCAAACGGGTGAACTCAGCCGAGCAGTACTTC.

This chain joins TRBV5-4 and TRBJ2-3; 11 nucleotides line up with TRBD2. This CDR3 region has 17 residues. Germline CDR1 is SGHNT and CDR2 is YYREEE (reference sequence). The V segment lost 1 base and the J segment 2 bases; nucleotides outside the gene matches: 6. The chain's CDR3 is CASSLNLAGGTTDTQYF. The DNA for the CDR3 is TGTGCCAGCAGCTTGAATCTAGCGGGGGGAACCACAGATACGCAGTATTTT.

This chain joins TRBV2 and TRBJ2-1; 11 bases map to TRBD1. The length of the CDR3 is 14 residues. V trimming: 5 bases; J trimming: 6 bases; junction bases outside the gene matches: 3. Looked up from germline, CDR1 is SNHLY and CDR2 is FYNNEI. CDR3 sequence reads: CASSTGTGGNEQFF. The CDR3 DNA reads TGTGCCAGCAGTACCGGGACAGGGGGCAATGAGCAGTTCTTC.

This clone was observed a handful of times. The chain couples TRBV11-2 to TRBJ2-2; TRBD1 agrees at 8 bases. The junction had 2 bases not matched to a gene; V was cut back by 6 bases and J by 5 bases. The germline gives CDR1 SGHAT, CDR2 FQNNGV. The CDR3 sequence is 13 residues long. CDR3 sequence reads: CASRRQGTGELFF. As DNA, the CDR3 is TGTGCCAGCAGGAGACAGGGGACCGGGGAGCTGTTTTTT.

V usage is TRBV6-5 and J usage is TRBJ1-6; TRBD1 agrees at 7 bases. Germline assignment: CDR1 MNHEY and CDR2 SVGAGI. The CDR3 spans 13 residues. With 10 bases clipped from V and 10 bases from J, the junction kept 10 bases outside the gene matches. CDR3 in amino acids: CATTTGYDSPLHF. DNA for the CDR3: TGTGCCACCACGACAGGGTACGACTCACCCCTCCACTTT.

This rearrangement joins TRBV21-1 to TRBJ2-5; the table's D call of TRBD2 was not tested on the DNA. TRBV21-1 is reported as a pseudogene. There are 16 residues in the CDR3. Here the CDR3 DNA reads TGTGCCAGCAGCAAAGCGCTTTCCGGGTTGGAAGAGACCCAGTACTTC. Protein sequence: CASSKALSGLEETQYF.

This clone was seen only once. The germline gene is not matched at one end of the junction; a read error may be the cause. The chain recombines TRBV4-1 with TRBJ2-5; 7 positions agree with TRBD2. The CDR3 runs to 13 residues. Germline values: CDR1 MGHRA, CDR2 YSYEKL. For the CDR3, the DNA is TGCGCCAGCAGCCAAGATGAGGCGGGGGTCCCGGACTTC. This gives the protein CASSQDEAGVPDF.

The chain employs TRBV3-1 (or the pseudogene TRBV3-2) and TRBJ1-1, with 8 bases matching TRBD1. V shed 1 base, J shed 6 bases, and the junction held 4 bases outside the gene matches. This CDR3 has 14 amino acids. In germline, CDR1 is LGHDT, CDR2 YNNKEL (reference sequence). CDR3 region: CASSQGQGKAEAFF. CDR3 bases: TGTGCCAGCAGCCAAGGACAGGGGAAGGCTGAAGCTTTCTTT.

The chain carries TRBV4-2 and TRBJ1-5, with a tentative D call TRBD1 (5 bases). The CDR3 totals 13 residues. Germline V gene lookup returns CDR1 LGHNA and CDR2 YNFKEQ. The V end lost 5 bases, the J end lost 5 bases, and 10 bases lay between the germline ends. CDR3 nucleotides: TGTGCCAGCAGCGATGACAGTTATCAGCCCCAGCATTTT. Protein: CASSDDSYQPQHF.

In this sample, this clone turned up once. V gene TRBV2 combines with J gene TRBJ2-5, with a tentative D call TRBD1 (6 bases). CDR1 SNHLY and CDR2 FYNNEI come from the germline V gene. V lost 2 bases and J 5 bases, leaving 15 bases between the germline ends. The CDR3 covers 15 residues. Here the CDR3 DNA reads TGTGCCAGCAGTGAATTTGAGGGGGACGGGGAGACCCAGTACTTC. This gives the protein CASSEFEGDGETQYF. Drawing the rest from reference TRBV2 and TRBJ2-5, the complete variable domain is EPEVTQTPSHQVTQMGQEVILRCVPISNHLYFYWYRQILGQKVEFLVSFYNNEISEKSEIFDDQFSVERPDGSNFTLKIRSTKLEDSAMYFCASSEFEGDGETQYFGPGTRLLVL.

This clone appeared a single time. The chain carries TRBV9 and TRBJ2-5; a weak D match, TRBD2 (5 bases). V was pared by 0 bases and J by 2 bases, with 14 bases between. Germline values: CDR1 SGDLS, CDR2 YYNGEE. CDR3 length: 16 amino acids. CDR3 sequence reads: CASSVGPLGRQETQYF. Written as DNA, the CDR3 is TGTGCCAGCAGCGTAGGGCCACTAGGAAGGCAAGAGACCCAGTACTTC.

This clone has a handful of counts. The chain combines TRBV4-1 with TRBJ2-1; 8 positions agree with TRBD2. V shed 1 base and J 8 bases; nucleotides not matched to a gene: 4. CDR1 is MGHRA, CDR2 YSYEKL, per germline. The CDR3 totals 14 residues. In DNA form, the CDR3 reads TGCGCCAGCAGCCAAGGACGGGGGGGCGATGAGCAGTTCTTC. It is translated as CASSQGRGGDEQFF.

This chain links TRBV5-1 with TRBJ2-7, with 7 bases lining up with TRBD2. Germline CDR1 reads SGHRS; CDR2 reads YFSETQ. The CDR3 runs 16 residues. The trim removed 2 bases at V and 6 bases at J, leaving 14 bases unmatched. The CDR3 here is CASSFDLAADPREQYF. CDR3 nucleotide sequence: TGCGCCAGCAGCTTTGACCTAGCGGCAGACCCTCGCGAGCAGTACTTC.

The J gene is TRBJ2-1, the V gene TRBV11-2, with 8 bases lining up with TRBD1. V lost 3 bases, J lost 10 bases, and 8 bases stayed unmatched. Germline V gives CDR1 SGHAT, CDR2 FQNNGV. This CDR3 region has 14 residues. The CDR3 reads CASSFGQGRGEQFF. The CDR3 DNA sequence: TGTGCCAGCAGCTTTGGACAGGGCAGAGGGGAGCAGTTCTTC.

The rearrangement uses TRBV15 and TRBJ1-2; 7 nucleotides align to TRBD1. The CDR3 is 14 residues long. Germline CDR1 and CDR2: LNHNV and YYDKDF (reference sequence). V was pared by 0 bases and J by 7 bases, with 5 bases of the junction left unmatched. This CDR3 is CATSRDRGGGGYTF. CDR3 coding DNA: TGTGCCACCAGCAGAGATCGAGGGGGCGGTGGCTACACCTTC.

This rearrangement joins TRBV28 to TRBJ1-3, with 11 positions matching TRBD1. V was pared by 6 bases and J by 4 bases, with 2 bases of the junction left unmatched. Germline CDR1 MDHEN, CDR2 SYDVKM. This CDR3 comprises 14 residues. The CDR3 nucleotides read TGTGCCAGCAGGGGACAGGGGGTCGGAAACACCATATATTTT. It encodes CASRGQGVGNTIYF.

The V call is TRBV30, the J call TRBJ1-1; D is uncertain. Germline V CDR1 and CDR2: GTSNPN, SVGIG (reference sequence). Trimming shortened V by 3 bases and J by 5 bases, and 13 bases separated the two germline ends. The length of the CDR3 is 13 residues. The CDR3 loop is CAWRVATRTEAFF. The CDR3 nucleotides read TGTGCCTGGAGAGTGGCGACGCGGACTGAAGCTTTCTTT. Full variable domain (rest looked up from reference TRBV30 and TRBJ1-1): SQTIHQWPATLVQPVGSPLSLECTVEGTSNPNLYWYRQAAGRGLQLLFYSVGIGQISSEVPQNLSASRPQDRQFILSSKKLLLSDSGFYLCAWRVATRTEAFFGQGTRLTVV.